The 26 T cell receptor beta chains below all came from one sample that was sequenced in a study of blood T cell repertoires in COVID-19 (dated by TCRdb to the early 2020s). Libraries came from the immunoSEQ multiplex PCR assay. TCRdb limited this immuneACCESS table to in-frame rearrangements with V and J called. A share of clones is missing; checked studies link under half to unresolved V genes, and the rest is unexplained. This sample is represented by roughly 250,000 clones; approximately 83% of them were singletons. Approximately 4.2% of the sample goes to the ten largest clones. The sequenced sample was PBMCs or T cells enriched from blood (not recorded which). The receptors originated from a woman in her twenties or thirties who had recovered from COVID-19.

CDR3 coding DNA: TGTGCCAGCAGCCCAGGCTGGGGGTCGGGGGCCTACGAGCAGTACTTC. Residues: CASSPGWGSGAYEQYF. The rearrangement joins TRBV3-1 (or the pseudogene TRBV3-2) to TRBJ2-7; possible D gene TRBD2, 6 bases. This CDR3 has 16 amino acids. The germline gives CDR1 LGHDT, CDR2 YNNKEL (reference sequence). V lost 4 bases, J lost 2 bases, and 18 bases lay in between.

V gene TRBV7-8 combines with J gene TRBJ1-4; D possibly corresponds to TRBD1 (6 bases). The germline CDR1 and CDR2 sequences are SGHVS and FQNEAQ. Trimming took off 5 bases at V and 8 bases at J, with 12 bases between the two ends. This CDR3 region has 13 residues. Written as DNA, the CDR3 is TGTGCCAGCAGCCCACAGGGAAAAGAAAAACTGTTTTTT. Its protein product is CASSPQGKEKLFF.

This chain uses TRBV12-3 or TRBV12-4 with TRBJ1-1; unclear D gene. This CDR3 comprises 12 residues. Trimming removed 3 bases from V and 1 base from J, with 3 bases in between. The CDR3 nucleotides read TGTGCCAGCAGTTTTAGGAACACTGAAGCTTTCTTT. Its protein is CASSFRNTEAFF.

This clone was detected only a few times. V usage is TRBV7-2 and J usage is TRBJ1-4; D not resolved. Per the germline V gene, CDR1 is SGHTA and CDR2 is FQGNSA. Trimming removed 1 base from V and 3 bases from J, with 9 bases in between. The CDR3 extends over 15 amino acids. Here the CDR3 DNA reads TGTGCCAGCAGCTTAGGCGTTGCGGCTAATGAAAAACTGTTTTTT. This codes for CASSLGVAANEKLFF.

The J gene is TRBJ2-2, the V gene TRBV11-1; 9 bases are a match to TRBD2. The V and J ends lost 7 bases and 0 bases, in that order; junction bases with no gene match: 3. CDR1 SGHAT and CDR2 FQDESV come from the germline V gene (reference sequence). The CDR3 is 15 residues long. CDR3 sequence (DNA): TGTGCCAGCAACATAGCGGGAGCGAACACCGGGGAGCTGTTTTTT. Translation gives CASNIAGANTGELFF.

This clone was seen a single time. The J gene is TRBJ1-1, the V gene TRBV10-1, with no clear D. This CDR3 comprises 13 residues. V lost 3 bases and J lost 2, with 7 bases in between. CDR1 WNHNN and CDR2 SYGVQD come from the germline V gene (reference sequence). For the CDR3, the DNA is TGCGCCAGCAGTGAAGGACTTAACACTGAAGCTTTCTTT. Its protein product is CASSEGLNTEAFF.

The chain is built from TRBV28 and TRBJ1-6, with a tentative D call TRBD1 (5 bases). V was pared by 3 bases and J by 0 bases, with 18 bases between. The germline gives CDR1 MDHEN, CDR2 SYDVKM. The CDR3 is 19 amino acids. The CDR3 protein is CASSLEGLNTSSYNSPLHF. The CDR3 DNA follows: TGTGCCAGCAGTTTGGAGGGGCTCAATACGAGCTCCTATAATTCACCCCTCCACTTT.

The genes are TRBV5-1 and TRBJ2-3, with 8 positions matching TRBD1. Trimming took 9 bases from V and 1 from J; bases not matched to a gene: 10. CDR3 size: 15 residues. Germline V lookup: CDR1 SGHRS, CDR2 YFSETQ. The CDR3 DNA reads as TGCGCCACCACCCCCGACAGGGGCGGCACAGATACGCAGTATTTT. Translation: CATTPDRGGTDTQYF.

This rearrangement joins TRBV7-3 to TRBJ2-3; D remains unclear. The CDR3 extends over 14 amino acids. Trimming shortened V by 2 bases and J by 1 base, and 7 bases separated the two germline ends. Germline CDR1 SGHTA, CDR2 FQGTGA. CDR3 loop: CASSLSLGTDTQYF. Here the CDR3 DNA reads TGTGCCAGCAGCTTATCCTTAGGCACAGATACGCAGTATTTT.

Remarks on this clone: Other DNA sequences in this specimen translate into the identical CDR3. This sequence joins TRBV10-3 and TRBJ1-1; TRBD1 agrees at 7 bases. This CDR3 region has 13 residues. J gave up 1 base and V 4 bases, and 0 bases lay outside the gene matches. Germline values: CDR1 ENHRY, CDR2 SYGVKD. CDR3 region: CAISGQGNTEAFF. The CDR3 nucleotides read TGTGCCATCAGTGGACAGGGGAACACTGAAGCTTTCTTT.

V usage is TRBV5-8 and J usage is TRBJ1-1, with D perhaps TRBD1 (5 bases). The V gene lost 7 bases and the J gene lost 10 bases, with 23 bases spanning the gap. The germline V gene encodes CDR1 SGHTS and CDR2 YDEGEE. CDR3 size: 14 residues. CDR3 bases: TGTGCCAGCGCGCCACAGGTTTTTCCTCCTCTAGCTTTCTTT. Residues: CASAPQVFPPLAFF.

The chain employs TRBV28 and TRBJ2-7; perhaps TRBD2 as D (6 bases). Germline CDR1 is MDHEN and CDR2 is SYDVKM. V dropped 5 bases and J dropped 0 bases, with 14 bases sitting between them. The CDR3 is 15 amino acids. The CDR3 nucleotides are TGTGCCAGCAGTCCAGGAGGAGGGTTCTCCTACGAGCAGTACTTC. Its protein product is CASSPGGGFSYEQYF.

This clone was detected once. CDR3 sequence: CASIIWPSGTNTGELFF. Written as DNA, the CDR3 is TGTGCCAGCATCATTTGGCCCAGCGGAACGAACACCGGGGAGCTGTTTTTT. The genes are TRBV7-9 and TRBJ2-2, with D perhaps TRBD2 (5 bases). Trimming pared 7 bases from V and 0 bases from J, leaving 18 bases between. The germline CDR1 and CDR2 sequences are SEHNR and FQNEAQ (reference sequence). The CDR3 consists of 17 residues.

V usage is TRBV3-1 (or the pseudogene TRBV3-2) and J usage is TRBJ1-1, with D maybe TRBD1 (5 bases). V dropped 1 base and J dropped 3 bases, with 12 bases sitting between them. Germline values: CDR1 LGHDT, CDR2 YNNKEL (reference sequence). The CDR3 loop spans 15 amino acids. In DNA form, the CDR3 reads TGTGCCAGCAGCCAAGCCGCGGTAGGGGACACTGAAGCTTTCTTT. Its translation: CASSQAAVGDTEAFF.

The chain joins TRBV6-4 to TRBJ2-1; 8 nucleotides agree with TRBD1. Germline CDR1 reads MRHNA; CDR2 reads SNTAGT. The J segment lost 0 bases and the V segment lost 5 bases, leaving 6 bases of the junction unmatched. The CDR3 runs 16 residues. DNA for the CDR3: TGTGCCAGCAGTTTCCAGGGGGCAGGCTCCTACAATGAGCAGTTCTTC. Its protein product is CASSFQGAGSYNEQFF.

The CDR3 region has the DNA TGTGCCAGTAGTATAGGAACAGCTGGTTCACCCCTCCACTTT. Amino acids: CASSIGTAGSPLHF. The V gene is TRBV19, the J gene TRBJ1-6; D is uncertain. Trimming took off 1 base at V and 9 bases at J, with 10 bases between the two ends. Germline loops: CDR1 LNHDA, CDR2 SQIVND (reference sequence). This CDR3 region has 14 residues.

V usage is TRBV11-2 and J usage is TRBJ1-2; tentative D call: TRBD1 (6 bases). There are 18 residues in the CDR3. Germline lookup yields CDR1 SGHAT and CDR2 FQNNGV. V lost 1 base and J lost 3, with 21 bases in between. CDR3 amino acids: CASSLVRSDARGDYGYTF. CDR3 DNA: TGTGCCAGCAGCTTAGTTAGGTCCGACGCCAGGGGAGACTATGGCTACACCTTC.

The chain recombines TRBV7-2 with TRBJ2-7; 9 bases map to TRBD2. Germline V gives CDR1 SGHTA, CDR2 FQGNSA. The V and J ends lost 4 bases and 3 bases, in that order; junction bases with no gene match: 4. This CDR3 contains 14 residues. The DNA for the CDR3 is TGTGCCAGCAGCTCGACTAGCGGTGGCTACGAGCAGTACTTC. This codes for CASSSTSGGYEQYF.

The rearrangement uses TRBV7-9 and TRBJ1-3; D is ambiguous. The CDR3 is 16 amino acids. The V end lost 8 bases, the J end lost 0 bases, and 17 bases lay between the germline ends. Germline CDR1 SEHNR, CDR2 FQNEAQ (reference sequence). CDR3 protein: CASRLFSAYSGNTIYF. CDR3 coding DNA: TGTGCCAGCCGCCTGTTTAGTGCCTACTCTGGAAACACCATATATTTT.

The chain joins TRBV18 to TRBJ1-1, with a possible D match to TRBD1 (5 bases). Germline CDR1 is KGHSH and CDR2 is LQKENI. The germline V and J ends were trimmed by 6 bases and 6 bases, with 11 bases remaining between them. The CDR3 contains 12 residues. The CDR3 sequence: CASSDSRAEAFF. CDR3 coding DNA: TGTGCCAGCTCCGACTCCAGGGCTGAAGCTTTCTTT.

The rearrangement uses TRBV7-9 and TRBJ1-2, with D tentatively TRBD1 (6 bases). V lost 6 bases, J lost 0 bases, and 14 bases lay in between. The CDR3 length is 15 residues. CDR1 is SEHNR and CDR2 is FQNEAQ in the germline V gene (reference sequence). CDR3 amino acids: CASSSRGNPNYGYTF. In DNA, the CDR3 is TGTGCCAGCAGTTCTAGGGGGAATCCTAACTATGGCTACACCTTC.

The gene calls are TRBV2 and TRBJ2-3; TRBD1 matches 9 bases. Germline V CDR1 and CDR2: SNHLY, FYNNEI. V dropped 6 bases and J dropped 5; count of bases not matched to a gene: 6. The CDR3 contains 14 residues. CDR3 in DNA: TGTGCCAGCAGCCTACAGGGGGCCGTAGATACGCAGTATTTT. Its translation: CASSLQGAVDTQYF.

V is TRBV27 and J is TRBJ2-7; TRBD2 is a possible D gene (6 bases). CDR1 and CDR2 from the germline V gene are MNHEY and SMNVEV (reference sequence). The CDR3 runs 14 residues. Trimming took off 3 bases at V and 2 bases at J, with 11 bases between the two ends. The CDR3 here is CASSFWRGPYEQYF. The CDR3 nucleotides read TGTGCCAGCAGTTTCTGGCGGGGACCCTACGAGCAGTACTTC.

The gene calls are TRBV7-2 and TRBJ1-3; D call uncertain. With 2 bases removed from V and 4 bases from J, the gap between germline ends came to 12 bases. Per germline, CDR1 SGHTA and CDR2 FQGNSA. This CDR3 has 15 amino acids. CDR3 region: CASSLSIGLGNTIYF. The CDR3 nucleotides are TGTGCCAGCAGCTTATCTATCGGTCTGGGAAACACCATATATTTT. The complete variable domain, with remaining parts taken from reference TRBV7-2 and TRBJ1-3, reads GAGVSQSPSNKVTEKGKDVELRCDPISGHTALYWYRQSLGQGLEFLIYFQGNSAPDKSGLPSDRFSAERTGGSVSTLTIQRTQQEDSAVYLCASSLSIGLGNTIYFGEGSWLTVV.

This chain connects TRBV15 to TRBJ2-7, with D possibly TRBD1 on 5 matching bases. The germline V gene encodes CDR1 LNHNV and CDR2 YYDKDF (reference sequence). CDR3 size: 14 residues. V lost 3 bases to trimming and J lost 4 bases, with 13 bases between them. CDR3 sequence reads: CATSSSPGRYEQYF. Written as DNA, the CDR3 is TGTGCCACCAGCAGCAGTCCAGGGCGGTACGAGCAGTACTTC.

The chain couples TRBV27 to TRBJ2-2; no clear D. This CDR3 region has 15 residues. The V gene lost 3 bases and the J gene lost 4 bases, with 12 bases spanning the gap. CDR1 is MNHEY, CDR2 SMNVEV, per germline (reference sequence). The CDR3 loop is CASSLSGSVTGELFF. DNA of the CDR3: TGTGCCAGCAGTTTGTCCGGCAGCGTCACCGGGGAGCTGTTTTTT.